The rows below give T cell receptor beta chains drawn from one sample of a study of control samples from healthy donors and cancer patients. The assay was immunoSEQ multiplex PCR, and TCRdb's table has in-frame clones only and misses some. The sample consists of 65,000 to 100,000 clones, approximately 89% of them appearing once. Specimen: blood. The origin of the receptors is a man aged 45-65 years in good health. Both conserved end residues are part of each CDR3. D genes are given only for firm matches. The size entry is marked missing in some rows and otherwise reads once, few, many or a size class.

V gene	J gene	clone size	D gene	CDR3 DNA	CDR3 protein
TRBV7-3	TRBJ2-2	-	TRBD1	TGTGCCAGCAGCTCAGGGGGCACCGGGGAGCTGTTTTTT	CASSSGGTGELFF
TRBV4-2	TRBJ1-1	-	-	TGTGCCAGCAGCCAAGATGGACATTTTGAAGCTTTCTTT	CASSQDGHFEAFF
TRBV7-8	TRBJ1-3	-	TRBD1	TGTGCCAGCAGCTATGACAGGGGCAGAGCTGGAAACACCATATATTTT	CASSYDRGRAGNTIYF
TRBV7-8	TRBJ2-7	medium-sized	TRBD2	TGTGCCAGCAGCTACACTAGCGCTACTTACGACGAGCAGTACTTC	CASSYTSATYDEQYF
TRBV6-5	TRBJ2-1	-	-	TGTGCCAGCAGACTGGGCCGACACAATGAGCAGTTCTTC	CASRLGRHNEQFF
TRBV18	TRBJ1-3	-	-	TGTGCCAGCTCACCCAATAGCTTCAACTCTGGAAACACCATATATTTT	CASSPNSFNSGNTIYF
TRBV5-1	TRBJ2-1	-	-	TGCGCCAGCAGCTTGGATAGCTACAATGAGCAGTTCTTC	CASSLDSYNEQFF
TRBV14	TRBJ1-5	-	-	TGTGCCAGCAGCCGACAAAATCAGCCCCAGCATTTT	CASSRQNQPQHF
TRBV12-3/TRBV12-4	TRBJ1-2	-	-	TGTGCCGGCAGTAGGTCCCAAGGTTATGGCTACACCTTC	CAGSRSQGYGYTF
TRBV27	TRBJ2-5	-	-	TGTGCCAGCAGGGCGGCCCTAAACCGGGAAGAGACCCAGTACTTC	CASRAALNREETQYF
TRBV27	TRBJ2-4	-	TRBD1	TGTGCCAGCAGTTTATCGACAGGGGGGAACATTCAGTACTTC	CASSLSTGGNIQYF
TRBV29-1	TRBJ2-1	-	TRBD2	TGCAGCGTCATAGTTGCGGGAGGAATAAATGAGCAGTTCTTC	CSVIVAGGINEQFF
TRBV5-6	TRBJ1-2	-	-	TGTGCCAGCAGCTTCCAAGTATTGGATGGCTACACCTTC	CASSFQVLDGYTF
TRBV13	TRBJ1-3	-	-	TGTGCCAGCAGCTTATCACGCTCTGGAAACACCATATATTTT	CASSLSRSGNTIYF
TRBV9	TRBJ1-2	-	-	TGTGCCAGCAGCGTAATCGAGGGATTAGGGGATGGCTACACCTTC	CASSVIEGLGDGYTF
TRBV7-9	TRBJ1-3	-	-	TGTGCCAGCAGCTTAGGAAGCTCTGGAAACACCATATATTTT	CASSLGSSGNTIYF
TRBV5-1	TRBJ2-7	-	-	TGCGCCAGCAGCTTGGAGGAAGTGTTGGGAGTCTCCTACGAGCAGTACTTC	CASSLEEVLGVSYEQYF
TRBV4-1	TRBJ1-2	-	TRBD1	TGCGCCAGCAGCCAGAGGGACAGGGGGGAACGTGGCTACACCTTC	CASSQRDRGERGYTF
TRBV5-6	TRBJ1-1	-	-	TGTGCCAGCACCGCCCAGGGAGGCACTGAAGCTTTCTTT	CASTAQGGTEAFF
TRBV27	TRBJ1-1	-	-	TGTGCCAGCAGTTTATTAAAGGGTGAAGCTTTCTTT	CASSLLKGEAFF
TRBV11-3	TRBJ1-1	-	-	TGTGCCAGCAGCTTAACAGACCAGAACACTGAAGCTTTCTTT	CASSLTDQNTEAFF
TRBV6-2/TRBV6-3	TRBJ2-1	-	-	TGTGCCAGCAGTTACGAGGGAGACCTCTTAGGTATGGACAATGAGCAGTTCTTC	CASSYEGDLLGMDNEQFF
TRBV7-3	TRBJ2-2	-	TRBD2	TGTGCCAGCTCTCGGGGGGGCAACACCGGGGAGCTGTTTTTT	CASSRGGNTGELFF